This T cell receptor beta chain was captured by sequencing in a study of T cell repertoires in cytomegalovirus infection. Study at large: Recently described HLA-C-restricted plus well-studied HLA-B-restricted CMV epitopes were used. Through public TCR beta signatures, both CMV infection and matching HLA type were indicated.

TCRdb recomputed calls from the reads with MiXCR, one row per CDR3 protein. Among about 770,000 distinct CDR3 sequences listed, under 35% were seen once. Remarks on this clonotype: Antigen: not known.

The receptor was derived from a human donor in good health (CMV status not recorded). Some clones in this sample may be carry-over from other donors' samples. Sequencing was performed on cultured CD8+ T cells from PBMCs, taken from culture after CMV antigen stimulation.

The CDR3 DNA reads as TGCAGCGTGGCGTGGGCGAAGAACACTGAAGCTTTCTTT. Amino acid sequence: CSVAWAKNTEAFF. This rearrangement joins TRBV29-1 to TRBJ1-1, with no clear D. CDR1 is SQVTM, CDR2 ANQGSEA, per germline. The CDR3 has 13 amino acids. Trimming removed 6 bases at V and 1 base at J, with 12 bases between.